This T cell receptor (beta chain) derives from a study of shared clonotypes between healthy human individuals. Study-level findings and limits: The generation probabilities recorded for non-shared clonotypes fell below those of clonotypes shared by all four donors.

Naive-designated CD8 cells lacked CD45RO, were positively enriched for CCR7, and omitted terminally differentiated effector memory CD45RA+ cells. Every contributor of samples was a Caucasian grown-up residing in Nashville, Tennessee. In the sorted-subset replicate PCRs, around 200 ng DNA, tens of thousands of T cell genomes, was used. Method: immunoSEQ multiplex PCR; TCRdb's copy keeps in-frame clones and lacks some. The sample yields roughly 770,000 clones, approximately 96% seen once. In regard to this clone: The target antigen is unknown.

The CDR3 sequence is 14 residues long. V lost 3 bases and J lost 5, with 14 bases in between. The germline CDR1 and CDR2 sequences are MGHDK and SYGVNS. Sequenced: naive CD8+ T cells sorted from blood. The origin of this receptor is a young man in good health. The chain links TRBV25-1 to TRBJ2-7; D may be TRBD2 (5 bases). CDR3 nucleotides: TGTGCCAGCAGTGATTTAGCGAACCGCCACGAGCAGTACTTC. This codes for CASSDLANRHEQYF.